The entry below gives a single TCR beta chain sequence along with its context. Sequenced by immunoSEQ multiplex PCR; TCRdb stores in-frame clones only, minus some. This repertoire shows approximately 73,000 clones, around nine tenths found once; its top ten account for 1.9%. The sample is drawn from a study of blood T cell repertoires in COVID-19. The germline CDR1 and CDR2 sequences are SGHTA and FQGTGA. This CDR3 has 14 amino acids. V shed 5 bases, J shed 9 bases, and the junction held 5 bases outside the gene matches. The sample comprised peripheral blood. This receptor was taken from a woman aged 55-70 years with acute or convalescent COVID-19. The chain employs TRBV7-3 and TRBJ2-1; TRBD2 agrees at 12 bases. CDR3 loop: CASSQTSGSLEQFF. CDR3 nucleotide sequence: TGTGCCAGCAGCCAGACTAGCGGGAGTCTTGAGCAGTTCTTC.